The rows below give T cell receptor beta chains drawn from one sample of a study of cytomegalovirus exposure and HLA in healthy donors. This table comes from immunoSEQ multiplex PCR, and its TCRdb copy is limited to in-frame clones, with some not included. The data show around 400,000 clones, just over 85% seen once. The material sequenced was PBMCs. These receptors were obtained from a woman aged 18-29 years in good health and CMV-seronegative. CDR3s include the opening cysteine and the closing phenylalanine or tryptophan. The order of the fields is CDR3 length, V gene, clone size, D gene, J gene, CDR3 protein, CDR3 DNA. A D gene is named only where the DNA matches it firmly. Clone size is shown for a subset of rows, as once, few, many or a class of expanded clone.

len: 14
v_gene: TRBV4-2
abundance: NA
d_gene: TRBD1
j_gene: TRBJ1-1
CDR3aa: CASSPDRGLTEAFF
CDR3nt: TGTGCCAGCAGCCCAGACAGGGGGTTGACTGAAGCTTTCTTT

len: 16
v_gene: TRBV7-9
abundance: NA
d_gene: TRBD1
j_gene: TRBJ1-2
CDR3aa: CASSPVRDRRPYGYTF
CDR3nt: TGTGCCAGCAGCCCTGTCCGGGACAGGCGTCCCTATGGCTACACCTTC

len: 16
v_gene: TRBV19
abundance: NA
d_gene: NA
j_gene: TRBJ2-5
CDR3aa: CASSIAVREMLETQYF
CDR3nt: TGTGCCAGTAGTATAGCGGTCAGGGAAATGTTGGAGACCCAGTACTTC

len: 15
v_gene: TRBV30
abundance: NA
d_gene: NA
j_gene: TRBJ2-3
CDR3aa: CAWSQWGGTRDTQYF
CDR3nt: TGTGCCTGGAGTCAGTGGGGGGGCACACGAGATACGCAGTATTTT

len: 16
v_gene: TRBV27
abundance: NA
d_gene: NA
j_gene: TRBJ1-5
CDR3aa: CASSLVLPGGNQPQHF
CDR3nt: TGTGCCAGCAGTTTAGTGCTCCCAGGGGGCAATCAGCCCCAGCATTTT

len: 14
v_gene: TRBV6-4
abundance: NA
d_gene: NA
j_gene: TRBJ2-3
CDR3aa: CASSKAGSTDTQYF
CDR3nt: TGTGCCAGCAGTAAGGCGGGAAGCACAGATACGCAGTATTTT

len: 14
v_gene: TRBV2
abundance: NA
d_gene: NA
j_gene: TRBJ2-1
CDR3aa: CASTNFTGYNEQFF
CDR3nt: TGTGCCAGCACAAACTTTACAGGTTACAATGAGCAGTTCTTC

len: 13
v_gene: TRBV30
abundance: NA
d_gene: TRBD2
j_gene: TRBJ2-7
CDR3aa: CARALAGGLEQYF
CDR3nt: TGTGCCCGGGCCCTAGCGGGGGGGCTCGAGCAGTACTTC

len: 10
v_gene: TRBV29-1
abundance: NA
d_gene: NA
j_gene: TRBJ2-1
CDR3aa: CSVQGYGQFF
CDR3nt: TGCAGCGTGCAGGGGTATGGGCAGTTCTTC

len: 18
v_gene: TRBV5-1
abundance: NA
d_gene: TRBD2
j_gene: TRBJ2-1
CDR3aa: CASSLGKAGVSSYNEQFF
CDR3nt: TGCGCCAGCAGCTTGGGAAAAGCGGGAGTGTCCTCCTACAATGAGCAGTTCTTC

len: 15
v_gene: TRBV4-1
abundance: NA
d_gene: NA
j_gene: TRBJ1-2
CDR3aa: CASSQVNSVRGGYTF
CDR3nt: TGCGCCAGCAGCCAAGTTAACAGTGTGCGGGGTGGCTACACCTTC

len: 13
v_gene: TRBV2
abundance: NA
d_gene: NA
j_gene: TRBJ2-7
CDR3aa: CASSGGLTYEQYF
CDR3nt: TGTGCCAGCAGTGGGGGACTTACCTACGAGCAGTACTTC

len: 15
v_gene: TRBV7-9
abundance: NA
d_gene: NA
j_gene: TRBJ2-7
CDR3aa: CASSLGGTLTNEQYF
CDR3nt: TGTGCCAGCAGCTTAGGGGGGACACTTACTAACGAGCAGTACTTC

len: 15
v_gene: TRBV2
abundance: NA
d_gene: NA
j_gene: TRBJ1-5
CDR3aa: CASSDRFYSNQPQHF
CDR3nt: TGTGCCAGCAGCGACAGATTCTATAGCAATCAGCCCCAGCATTTT

len: 15
v_gene: TRBV19
abundance: NA
d_gene: TRBD2
j_gene: TRBJ2-3
CDR3aa: CASSTPAGAPDTQYF
CDR3nt: TGTGCCAGTAGCACTCCAGCGGGAGCCCCAGATACGCAGTATTTT

len: 13
v_gene: TRBV27
abundance: NA
d_gene: NA
j_gene: TRBJ1-5
CDR3aa: CASSWGPGGPQHF
CDR3nt: TGTGCCAGCAGTTGGGGGCCGGGAGGGCCCCAGCATTTT

len: 14
v_gene: TRBV29-1
abundance: NA
d_gene: NA
j_gene: TRBJ1-1
CDR3aa: CSVNDMPLNTEAFF
CDR3nt: TGCAGCGTTAATGACATGCCCTTGAACACTGAAGCTTTCTTT

len: 13
v_gene: TRBV11-1
abundance: few
d_gene: NA
j_gene: TRBJ2-7
CDR3aa: CASTSDLAYEQYF
CDR3nt: TGTGCCAGCACGTCGGACTTAGCCTACGAGCAGTACTTC

len: 13
v_gene: TRBV19
abundance: once
d_gene: NA
j_gene: TRBJ2-3
CDR3aa: CASSRLAWDTQYF
CDR3nt: TGTGCCAGTAGTAGGCTAGCGTGGGATACGCAGTATTTT

len: 16
v_gene: TRBV7-7
abundance: once
d_gene: NA
j_gene: TRBJ2-2
CDR3aa: CASSPSKGANTGELFF
CDR3nt: TGTGCCAGCAGCCCAAGCAAAGGGGCAAACACCGGGGAGCTGTTTTTT

len: 14
v_gene: TRBV5-4
abundance: NA
d_gene: NA
j_gene: TRBJ2-2
CDR3aa: CASSPTGPTGELFF
CDR3nt: TGTGCCAGCAGCCCCACAGGGCCCACCGGGGAGCTGTTTTTT

len: 10
v_gene: TRBV29-1
abundance: once
d_gene: NA
j_gene: TRBJ1-1
CDR3aa: CSAAGTEAFF
CDR3nt: TGCAGCGCCGCGGGTACTGAAGCTTTCTTT

len: 20
v_gene: TRBV14
abundance: NA
d_gene: TRBD2
j_gene: TRBJ2-1
CDR3aa: CASSQRTSGGPVRSYNEQFF
CDR3nt: TGTGCCAGCAGCCAGCGGACTAGCGGGGGGCCAGTGCGCTCCTACAATGAGCAGTTCTTC

len: 16
v_gene: TRBV7-9
abundance: NA
d_gene: TRBD1
j_gene: TRBJ2-7
CDR3aa: CASSGPLDRGPYEQYF
CDR3nt: TGTGCCAGCAGCGGTCCCCTGGACAGGGGACCCTACGAGCAGTACTTC

len: 14
v_gene: TRBV30
abundance: NA
d_gene: NA
j_gene: TRBJ2-7
CDR3aa: CAWSDGVASYEQYF
CDR3nt: TGTGCCTGGAGTGACGGGGTAGCCAGCTACGAGCAGTACTTC

len: 15
v_gene: TRBV4-1
abundance: few
d_gene: TRBD1
j_gene: TRBJ1-5
CDR3aa: CASSQGGQGNQPQHF
CDR3nt: TGCGCCAGCAGCCAAGGAGGACAGGGCAATCAGCCCCAGCATTTT

len: 14
v_gene: TRBV28
abundance: NA
d_gene: TRBD1
j_gene: TRBJ1-4
CDR3aa: CASRAGTGKEKLFF
CDR3nt: TGTGCCAGCAGAGCCGGGACAGGGAAAGAAAAACTGTTTTTT

len: 17
v_gene: TRBV5-6
abundance: NA
d_gene: TRBD1
j_gene: TRBJ1-3
CDR3aa: CASSLGHRGLAGNTIYF
CDR3nt: TGTGCCAGCAGCTTGGGCCACAGGGGCCTAGCCGGAAACACCATATATTTT

len: 13
v_gene: TRBV19
abundance: NA
d_gene: TRBD2
j_gene: TRBJ2-1
CDR3aa: CASSLAGGDEQFF
CDR3nt: TGTGCCAGTAGTCTAGCGGGAGGAGATGAGCAGTTCTTC

len: 14
v_gene: TRBV13
abundance: NA
d_gene: NA
j_gene: TRBJ2-5
CDR3aa: CASTKGGGQETQYF
CDR3nt: TGTGCCAGCACAAAAGGGGGGGGACAAGAGACCCAGTACTTC

len: 17
v_gene: TRBV15
abundance: NA
d_gene: TRBD2
j_gene: TRBJ2-7
CDR3aa: CATSRGLGLAGGGEQYF
CDR3nt: TGTGCCACCAGCAGAGGGCTTGGGCTAGCGGGAGGAGGCGAGCAGTACTTC

len: 13
v_gene: TRBV6-5
abundance: NA
d_gene: TRBD1
j_gene: TRBJ1-1
CDR3aa: CASSRNRGTEAFF
CDR3nt: TGTGCCAGCAGTCGGAACAGGGGCACTGAAGCTTTCTTT

len: 15
v_gene: TRBV5-1
abundance: NA
d_gene: TRBD2
j_gene: TRBJ2-1
CDR3aa: CASSPWTSGGAVQFF
CDR3nt: TGCGCCAGCAGCCCGTGGACTAGCGGGGGGGCCGTGCAGTTCTTC

len: 12
v_gene: TRBV7-3
abundance: NA
d_gene: NA
j_gene: TRBJ2-1
CDR3aa: CASSLSGNEQFF
CDR3nt: TGTGCCAGCAGCTTATCGGGCAATGAGCAGTTCTTC

len: 14
v_gene: TRBV29-1
abundance: NA
d_gene: TRBD2
j_gene: TRBJ2-3
CDR3aa: CSVAITSGSLTQYF
CDR3nt: TGCAGCGTTGCCATCACTAGCGGGAGTCTTACGCAGTATTTT

len: 16
v_gene: TRBV9
abundance: NA
d_gene: TRBD2
j_gene: TRBJ2-7
CDR3aa: CASSVDLASGNYEQYF
CDR3nt: TGTGCCAGCAGCGTAGACTTGGCTAGCGGGAATTACGAGCAGTACTTC

len: 16
v_gene: TRBV4-2
abundance: NA
d_gene: NA
j_gene: TRBJ1-2
CDR3aa: CASSRQSGLQNYGYTF
CDR3nt: TGTGCCAGCAGCCGACAGTCGGGACTTCAAAACTATGGCTACACCTTC

len: 14
v_gene: TRBV28
abundance: NA
d_gene: NA
j_gene: TRBJ1-2
CDR3aa: CASSQPSWGRGYTF
CDR3nt: TGTGCCAGCAGTCAACCCTCATGGGGCCGGGGCTACACCTTC

len: 15
v_gene: TRBV6-5
abundance: NA
d_gene: TRBD2
j_gene: TRBJ2-1
CDR3aa: CASSQTSGEYNEQFF
CDR3nt: TGTGCCAGCAGCCAGACTAGCGGGGAATACAATGAGCAGTTCTTC

len: 12
v_gene: TRBV5-1
abundance: once
d_gene: NA
j_gene: TRBJ2-1
CDR3aa: CASLGGVNEQFF
CDR3nt: TGCGCCAGCTTAGGGGGGGTCAATGAGCAGTTCTTC

len: 14
v_gene: TRBV5-1
abundance: NA
d_gene: NA
j_gene: TRBJ2-5
CDR3aa: CASTLMTGQETQYF
CDR3nt: TGCGCCAGCACCTTGATGACAGGTCAAGAGACCCAGTACTTC

len: 13
v_gene: TRBV28
abundance: NA
d_gene: TRBD1
j_gene: TRBJ2-3
CDR3aa: CASRPDRVNTQYF
CDR3nt: TGTGCCAGCAGACCTGACAGGGTGAATACGCAGTATTTT

len: 20
v_gene: TRBV27
abundance: few
d_gene: TRBD2
j_gene: TRBJ2-1
CDR3aa: CASSLLSGTSAKSSYNEQFF
CDR3nt: TGTGCCAGCAGTTTATTGTCCGGGACTAGCGCCAAGTCCAGCTACAATGAGCAGTTCTTC

len: 16
v_gene: TRBV7-3
abundance: NA
d_gene: TRBD2
j_gene: TRBJ2-1
CDR3aa: CASSLIAGASYNEQFF
CDR3nt: TGTGCCAGCAGCTTAATTGCGGGAGCCTCCTACAATGAGCAGTTCTTC

len: 15
v_gene: TRBV4-1
abundance: NA
d_gene: NA
j_gene: TRBJ1-1
CDR3aa: CASSQRTDLRTEAFF
CDR3nt: TGCGCCAGCAGCCAGAGGACGGACTTAAGAACTGAAGCTTTCTTT

len: 14
v_gene: TRBV6-1
abundance: NA
d_gene: NA
j_gene: TRBJ2-7
CDR3aa: CASSVSSGLSEQYF
CDR3nt: TGTGCCAGCAGTGTATCGTCGGGTTTGTCCGAGCAGTACTTC

len: 12
v_gene: TRBV6-5
abundance: NA
d_gene: NA
j_gene: TRBJ1-5
CDR3aa: CASGRSNQPQHF
CDR3nt: TGTGCCAGCGGGAGGAGTAATCAGCCCCAGCATTTT

len: 14
v_gene: TRBV18
abundance: NA
d_gene: TRBD1
j_gene: TRBJ2-7
CDR3aa: CASSPGTASYEQYF
CDR3nt: TGTGCCAGCTCACCAGGGACAGCCTCCTACGAGCAGTACTTC

len: 13
v_gene: TRBV7-8
abundance: few
d_gene: TRBD2
j_gene: TRBJ2-7
CDR3aa: CASSSETSGEQYF
CDR3nt: TGTGCCAGCAGCTCGGAGACTAGCGGCGAGCAGTACTTC

len: 15
v_gene: TRBV9
abundance: NA
d_gene: NA
j_gene: TRBJ2-5
CDR3aa: CASSVGDWRWETQYF
CDR3nt: TGTGCCAGCAGCGTAGGGGACTGGAGGTGGGAGACCCAGTACTTC

len: 15
v_gene: TRBV28
abundance: NA
d_gene: NA
j_gene: TRBJ1-4
CDR3aa: CASSWGRSRHEKLFF
CDR3nt: TGTGCCAGCAGCTGGGGGCGGTCTCGTCACGAAAAACTGTTTTTT

len: 11
v_gene: TRBV10-3
abundance: NA
d_gene: NA
j_gene: TRBJ2-1
CDR3aa: CAIRQENEQFF
CDR3nt: TGTGCCATCAGACAGGAAAATGAGCAGTTCTTC

len: 16
v_gene: TRBV27
abundance: NA
d_gene: TRBD1
j_gene: TRBJ1-3
CDR3aa: CASSALGQGSGNTIYF
CDR3nt: TGTGCCAGCAGTGCCCTCGGACAGGGGTCAGGAAACACCATATATTTT

len: 12
v_gene: TRBV6-1
abundance: NA
d_gene: NA
j_gene: TRBJ1-5
CDR3aa: CACGAFNQPQHF
CDR3nt: TGTGCCTGCGGGGCTTTCAATCAGCCCCAGCATTTT